The 21 T cell receptor beta chains below all came from one sample that was sequenced in a study of identical twins. From the 5' RACE reads, TCRdb called clonotypes with MiXCR, one entry per CDR3 protein. Among around 960,000 distinct CDR3 sequences listed, 9% to 15% were seen once. This same sample was also part of a study on yellow fever vaccine responses in identical twins.

Sequencing used PBMCs. The receptors originated from a woman aged 18-29 years in good health.

V and J are TRBV7-6 and TRBJ2-1; the match to TRBD1 covers 9 bases. Germline V gene sequence: CDR1 SGHVS, CDR2 FNYEAQ. V was clipped by 7 bases and J by 7 bases; unmatched bases: 8. The CDR3 is made up of 14 amino acids. CDR3 loop: CASTRDREVNEQFF. The CDR3 coding sequence is TGTGCCAGCACCAGGGACAGGGAGGTAAATGAGCAGTTCTTC.

In its sample, this clonotype was seen a few times. The genes are TRBV29-1 and TRBJ2-1; the match to TRBD2 covers 9 bases. This CDR3 is built from 19 residues. Losses at the gene ends were 4 bases for V and 1 base for J; bases not matched to a gene: 17. Looked up from germline, CDR1 is SQVTM and CDR2 is ANQGSEA. This CDR3 is CSVARGASGTLGSYNEQFF. In nucleotides, the CDR3 is TGCAGCGTTGCAAGGGGGGCTAGCGGGACCCTAGGGTCCTACAATGAGCAGTTCTTC.

The chain links TRBV6-2 or TRBV6-3 to TRBJ2-7; a possible D gene is TRBD1 (6 bases). CDR1 MNHEY and CDR2 SVGEGT come from the germline V gene. This CDR3 has 15 amino acids. Trimming shortened V by 7 bases and J by 2 bases, and 18 bases separated the two germline ends. The CDR3 coding sequence is TGTGCCAGCAAAGGTGGGGGCCGGCAGACCTACGAGCAGTACGTC. Encoded protein: CASKGGGRQTYEQYV.

This clonotype was picked up a small number of times. This chain uses TRBV2 with TRBJ2-7; TRBD1 is a possible D gene (5 bases). CDR1 and CDR2 from the germline V gene are SNHLY and FYNNEI. This CDR3 contains 13 residues. With 8 bases removed from V and 3 bases from J, the gap between germline ends came to 14 bases. The CDR3 coding sequence is TGTGCCAGCGGACACTCCCTCGGCTACGAGCAGTACTTC. It specifies CASGHSLGYEQYF.

This clonotype was observed at least ten times. The V and J genes are TRBV3-1 and TRBJ1-1; 7 nucleotides match TRBD1. There are 13 residues in the CDR3. CDR1 and CDR2 (germline): LGHDT, YNNKEL (reference sequence). V was pared by 4 bases and J by 4 bases, with 3 bases of the junction left unmatched. CDR3 bases: TGTGCCAGCAGCCTTGGACAGGTCACTGAAGCTTTCTTT. Residues: CASSLGQVTEAFF.

Ten or more counts support this clonotype. The chain is built from TRBV12-3 or TRBV12-4 and TRBJ1-2; a possible D gene is TRBD1 (5 bases). The V gene lost 6 bases and the J gene lost 5 bases, with 13 bases spanning the gap. This CDR3 has 13 amino acids. This chain's CDR3 is CASRRGSGYGYTF. CDR3 DNA sequence: TGTGCCAGCAGGAGGGGTTCAGGGTATGGCTACACCTTC.

This clonotype was recorded a few times. V usage is TRBV24-1 and J usage is TRBJ2-3; D might be TRBD1 (6 bases). CDR3 length equals 16 residues. V was clipped by 3 bases and J by 2 bases, with 14 bases between them. Germline values: CDR1 KGHDR, CDR2 SFDVKD. CDR3 loop: CATSDTGDTYTDTQYF. Here the CDR3 DNA reads TGTGCCACCAGTGATACTGGGGACACCTACACAGATACGCAGTATTTT.

In its sample, this clonotype was seen a few times. The chain joins TRBV24-1 to TRBJ1-4; 7 bases are shared with TRBD1. V lost 3 bases to trimming and J lost 4 bases; unmatched junction nucleotides: 7. CDR3 length: 16 residues. Per germline, CDR1 KGHDR and CDR2 SFDVKD. The CDR3 loop reads CATSDTRTGINEKLFF. The CDR3 coding sequence is TGTGCCACCAGTGATACCCGGACAGGTATTAATGAAAAACTGTTTTTT.

This clonotype was observed at least ten times. This chain links TRBV29-1 with TRBJ2-1, with 8 bases identical to TRBD2. Germline assignment: CDR1 SQVTM and CDR2 ANQGSEA. The CDR3 extends over 14 amino acids. After removal of 6 bases from V and 8 bases from J, the junction contained 12 bases not matched to a gene. The CDR3 region has the DNA TGCAGCGTAGGGACCAGACTAGCGTACGATGAGCAGTTCTTC. Translating it yields CSVGTRLAYDEQFF.

This clonotype was detected only a few times. The genes are TRBV20-1 and TRBJ2-1; 12 nucleotides align to TRBD2. The junction had 9 bases not matched to a gene; V was cut back by 3 bases and J by 9 bases. Germline V lookup: CDR1 DFQATT, CDR2 SNEGSKA (reference sequence). CDR3 length: 15 amino acids. The CDR3 DNA is TGCAGTGCTAGGGAGAGACTAGCGGGAGCCGGTGAGCAGTTCTTC. It is translated as CSARERLAGAGEQFF.

In its sample, this clonotype was seen a few times. The chain recombines TRBV6-5 with TRBJ1-1; D uncertain. The germline V and J ends were trimmed by 0 bases and 2 bases, with 4 bases remaining between them. CDR3 length equals 13 residues. CDR1 MNHEY and CDR2 SVGAGI come from the germline V gene. CDR3: CASSYSANTEAFF. The CDR3 DNA is TGTGCCAGCAGTTACTCCGCTAACACTGAAGCTTTCTTT.

This rearrangement joins TRBV15 to TRBJ2-5; maybe TRBD1 (6 bases). Between the trimmed V and J ends, which lost 0 bases and 7 bases, there was a span of 15 bases. Germline CDR1 LNHNV, CDR2 YYDKDF (reference sequence). The length of the CDR3 is 15 residues. CDR3 in DNA: TGTGCCACCAGCAGAGATCGAGCACTAGGGGGGACCCAGTACTTC. This codes for CATSRDRALGGTQYF.

A few counts support this clonotype. The CDR3 protein is CAISEIVGELFF. CDR3 DNA: TGTGCCATCAGCGAGATAGTCGGGGAGCTGTTTTTT. The chain recombines TRBV10-3 with TRBJ2-2; D not certain. Trimming shortened V by 6 bases and J by 7 bases, and 9 bases separated the two germline ends. The germline CDR1 and CDR2 sequences are ENHRY and SYGVKD. The CDR3 has 12 amino acids.

The chain recombines TRBV11-2 with TRBJ1-3, with TRBD1 matching 7 bases. V lost 5 bases and J lost 5; bases outside the gene matches: 15. Germline V lookup: CDR1 SGHAT, CDR2 FQNNGV. This CDR3 contains 17 residues. The CDR3 region is CASSPPSKGQKRNTIYF. CDR3 bases: TGTGCCAGCAGCCCCCCCTCTAAGGGACAGAAAAGAAACACCATATATTTT. The full variable domain, its missing parts supplied by reference TRBV11-2 and TRBJ1-3, is EAGVAQSPRYKIIEKRQSVAFWCNPISGHATLYWYQQILGQGPKLLIQFQNNGVVDDSQLPKDRFSAERLKGVDSTLKIQPAKLEDSAVYLCASSPPSKGQKRNTIYFGEGSWLTVV.

This clonotype was observed many times. The V and J genes are TRBV6-4 and TRBJ1-1; D gene unclear. The CDR3 runs 13 residues. Trimming pared 5 bases from V and 1 base from J, leaving 8 bases between. Germline loops: CDR1 MRHNA, CDR2 SNTAGT. The CDR3, as DNA: TGTGCCAGCAGTATGGTTTCGAACACTGAAGCTTTCTTT. Its protein product is CASSMVSNTEAFF.

In this sample, this clonotype turned up many times. The CDR3 sequence: CASSLQGFGTEAFF. The CDR3, as DNA: TGTGCCAGCAGTCTACAGGGCTTTGGCACTGAAGCTTTCTTT. J is TRBJ1-1 and V is TRBV12-3 or TRBV12-4; possible D gene TRBD1, 6 bases. This CDR3 is built from 14 residues. V dropped 5 bases and J dropped 4 bases, with 14 bases sitting between them.

CDR3 region: CASSDGTGSETQYF. CDR3 sequence (DNA): TGTGCCAGCAGCGACGGGACAGGGAGTGAGACCCAGTACTTC. This chain joins TRBV7-7 and TRBJ2-5; TRBD1 matches at 9 bases. This CDR3 has 14 residues. Trimming took 5 bases from V and 5 from J; bases not matched to a gene: 6. Germline V gene data show CDR1 as SSHAT and CDR2 as FNYEAQ (reference sequence).

About this clonotype itself: A much more abundant neighbour one base away suggests this may be a read error. The CDR3 protein is CATSRDLSGGAETRYF. Written as DNA, the CDR3 is TGTGCCACCAGCAGAGATCTGAGCGGGGGGGCTGAGACCCGGTACTTC. The chain couples TRBV15 to TRBJ2-5, with 10 bases fitting TRBD2. Germline CDR1 LNHNV, CDR2 YYDKDF (reference sequence). This CDR3 is built from 16 residues.

The chain joins TRBV5-1 to TRBJ2-1; 7 bases agree with TRBD1. The length of the CDR3 is 15 residues. Germline CDR1 SGHRS, CDR2 YFSETQ. V lost 3 bases to trimming and J lost 7 bases; unmatched junction nucleotides: 10. Here the CDR3 DNA reads TGCGCCAGCAGCTCAGGACGGGACAGCGTGAATGAGCAGTTCTTC. Translating gives CASSSGRDSVNEQFF. The full variable domain, in which reference TRBV5-1 and TRBJ2-1 provide the parts outside the CDR3, is KAGVTQTPRYLIKTRGQQVTLSCSPISGHRSVSWYQQTPGQGLQFLFEYFSETQRNKGNFPGRFSGRQFSNSRSEMNVSTLELGDSALYLCASSSGRDSVNEQFFGPGTRLTVL.

This clonotype was detected only a few times. The chain couples TRBV20-1 to TRBJ2-1; tentative D call: TRBD2 (5 bases). Trimming took 4 bases from V and 9 from J, leaving 10 bases between them. CDR3 length equals 11 residues. Germline CDR1 DFQATT, CDR2 SNEGSKA (reference sequence). In DNA, the CDR3 is TGCAGTGCTAAACCGGCGGGTGAGCAGTTCTTC. As protein: CSAKPAGEQFF.

V is TRBV28 and J is TRBJ2-7; D ambiguous. Germline-derived CDR1 and CDR2 are MDHEN and SYDVKM. Trimming pared 6 bases from V and 9 bases from J, leaving 18 bases between. The CDR3 runs 13 residues. Here the CDR3 reads CASSYSTAARQYV. The CDR3 DNA sequence: TGTGCCAGCAGCTACTCGACGGCCGCTCGGCAGTACGTC.